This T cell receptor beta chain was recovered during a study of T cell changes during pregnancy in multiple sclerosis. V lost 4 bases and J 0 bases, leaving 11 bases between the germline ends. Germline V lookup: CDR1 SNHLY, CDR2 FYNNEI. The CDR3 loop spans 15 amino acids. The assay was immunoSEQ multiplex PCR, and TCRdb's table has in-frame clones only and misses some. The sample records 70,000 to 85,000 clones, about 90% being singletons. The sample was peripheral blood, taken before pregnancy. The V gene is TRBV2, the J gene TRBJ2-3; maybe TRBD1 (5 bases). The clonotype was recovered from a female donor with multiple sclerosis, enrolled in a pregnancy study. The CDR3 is CASSGGRSSTDTQYF. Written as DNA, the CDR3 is TGTGCCAGCAGTGGGGGCAGGTCTAGCACAGATACGCAGTATTTT.